The rows below give T cell receptor beta chains drawn from one sample of a study of patients and donors after allogeneic stem cell transplantation. TCRdb called the RT-PCR reads again in MiXCR, with one record for every CDR3 protein. The sample carries 900,000 to 1,000,000 distinct CDR3 sequences, under 20% recorded once. Sequenced: blood, either unsorted or a sorted T cell fraction (not recorded which). The receptor source for this set is a human donor who was either an allogeneic HSCT recipient or a stem cell or donor lymphocyte infusion donor (not recorded which). It is not recorded whose cells these are; they may come from a transplant donor. CDR3s include the opening cysteine and the closing phenylalanine or tryptophan. Rows may omit the clone size; those that give it use once, few, many or a size class.

v_call,clone_size,j_call,cdr3_aa
TRBV20-1,few,TRBJ2-7,CSASPPVSRKHSYEQYF
TRBV2,few,TRBJ2-3,CASRGLAGFPDTQYF
TRBV20-1,many,TRBJ2-1,CSASPSGGSYNEQFF
TRBV6-6,-,TRBJ2-2,CASSYRDSGELFF
TRBV4-3,-,TRBJ2-7,CASSQGPSDRSHEQYF
TRBV4-3,-,TRBJ1-1,CASSRGHFTEAFF
TRBV3-1,few,TRBJ2-7,CASSRTTAGREQYF
TRBV7-8,once,TRBJ2-1,CASSLSSRGLYNEQFF
TRBV5-1,-,TRBJ2-1,CASSPGLEPYNEQFF
TRBV2,-,TRBJ2-5,CATAAYRGETQYF